The source of this T cell receptor beta chain is a study of CD8 T cells in Susac syndrome. CDR3 length: 15 amino acids. J was trimmed by 1 base and V by 3 bases; bases with no gene match: 6. Germline V gives CDR1 SGDLS, CDR2 YYNGEE. For this clonotype: What it recognizes is unknown.

It was with random hexamers that about 0.45 to 1 ug RNA was reverse transcribed. Across 54 Vbeta and 13 Jbeta, immunoSEQ multiplex PCR amplified TCR beta CDR3. Each CDR3 protein is one row after TCRdb ran MiXCR on the immunoSEQ multiplex PCR reads. The sample contains roughly 200,000 distinct CDR3 sequences, 85% to 95% of which appear only once. Controls comprised healthy donors matched for age and sex. TEMRA cells were FACS-enriched, unlike CD8+ and CD4+ T cells, which were negatively isolated. Study findings and constraints: As the study acknowledged, the number of individuals in its TCR sequencing and HLA analysis was relatively small.

This TCR was recovered from a human donor in good health. The specimen sequenced was CD4+ T cells from PBMCs. This chain joins TRBV9 and TRBJ2-5; 7 positions match TRBD1. The CDR3, as DNA: TGTGCCAGCAGCGCCATGACAGGGCCCCAAGAGACCCAGTACTTC. It codes for CASSAMTGPQETQYF.